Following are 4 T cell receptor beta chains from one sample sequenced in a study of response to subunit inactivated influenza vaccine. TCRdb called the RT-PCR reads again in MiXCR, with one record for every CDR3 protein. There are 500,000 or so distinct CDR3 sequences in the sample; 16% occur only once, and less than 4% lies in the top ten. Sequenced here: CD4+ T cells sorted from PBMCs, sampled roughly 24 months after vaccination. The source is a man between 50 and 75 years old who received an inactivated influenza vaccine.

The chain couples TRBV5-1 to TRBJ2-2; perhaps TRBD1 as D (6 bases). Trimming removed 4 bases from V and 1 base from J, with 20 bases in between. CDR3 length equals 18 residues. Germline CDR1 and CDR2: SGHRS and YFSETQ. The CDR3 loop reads CASSPQLVQGMNTGELFF. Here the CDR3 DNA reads TGCGCCAGCAGCCCCCAGTTGGTGCAGGGGATGAACACCGGGGAGCTGTTTTTT.

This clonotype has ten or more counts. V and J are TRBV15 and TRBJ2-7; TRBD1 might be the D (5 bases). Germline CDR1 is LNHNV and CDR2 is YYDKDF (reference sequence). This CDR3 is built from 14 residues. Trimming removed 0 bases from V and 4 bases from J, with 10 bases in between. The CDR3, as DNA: TGTGCCACCAGCAGAGAGGCAGGGTTATACGAGCAGTACTTC. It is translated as CATSREAGLYEQYF.

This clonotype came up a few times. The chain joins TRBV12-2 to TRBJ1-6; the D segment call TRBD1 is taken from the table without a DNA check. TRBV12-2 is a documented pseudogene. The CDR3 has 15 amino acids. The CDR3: CASRLHRDVDSPLHF. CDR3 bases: TGTGCAAGTCGCTTACACCGGGACGTCGATTCACCCCTCCACTTT.

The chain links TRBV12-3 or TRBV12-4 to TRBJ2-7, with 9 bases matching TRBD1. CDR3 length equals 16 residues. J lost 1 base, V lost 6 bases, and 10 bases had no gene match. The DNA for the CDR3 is TGTGCCAGCAGCCCAGGGCCGGGACAGGGTTCCTACGAGCAGTACTTC. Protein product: CASSPGPGQGSYEQYF.